This T cell receptor (beta chain) emerged from a study of T cell responses to AZD1222 COVID-19 vaccine. Looking at the study overall: Some second doses came at about 4 weeks and others at about 12 weeks; these were pooled. The study's findings and limits: The reported proportion of spike-specific TCRs targeting unmutated variant regions was nearly half. The study sampled repertoires only after the peak T cell response.

Between the trimmed V and J ends, which lost 8 bases and 6 bases, there was a span of 13 bases. Germline loops: CDR1 SNHLY, CDR2 FYNNEI. This CDR3 spans 13 amino acids. To note about this clone: Antigen unknown.

Sequencing was performed with immunoSEQ multiplex PCR; in TCRdb, only in-frame clones are kept and a portion is missing. The sample lists approximately 170,000 clones, roughly 92% occurring once. Sequences were derived from peripheral blood, sampled on day 0 of AZD1222 vaccination. The receptor was derived from an adult in good health. The V call is TRBV2, the J call TRBJ2-2, with D perhaps matching TRBD2 (5 bases). The DNA of the CDR3 is TGTGCCAGCGGGCTCTCGGGATCCGGGGAGCTGTTTTTT. Encoded protein: CASGLSGSGELFF.